The clone carrying this TCR beta chain was found a few times. Its antigen is currently unknown. The time point: patch test 1, 2 weeks after DPC sensitization. The treatment is: therapeutic diphenylcyclopropenone sensitization with weekly scalp DPC. The template was total RNA from unfractionated whole blood. This sample was taken from a study of human T cells and chemical hapten exposure. Overall study: Slight differences in pooled library volume were the main source of varying TCR yields across samples. Regarding the study as a whole: Sensitizing to DPC left TCRs with a frequency above 1 in 1000 unaltered.

Original handling: Per-sample TCR counts ranged from about 20,000 to 700,000, median around 100,000. One entry per CDR3 protein, called by TCRdb with MiXCR from the RACE reads. These V and J calls originate from TCRdb's pipeline instead of the authors' own analysis. This table has fewer than 100,000 distinct CDR3 sequences, roughly 12% appearing once. V lost 4 bases to trimming and J lost 4 bases, with 10 bases between them. CDR3 size: 13 residues. The sequence derives from an older woman with alopecia areata. Some clones in this sample may be carry-over from other donors' samples. The V gene is TRBV12-3 or TRBV12-4, the J gene TRBJ1-2; D is unresolved. Source: whole blood, taken in connection with sensitization to the hapten diphenylcyclopropenone (DPC). CDR3 DNA sequence: TGTGCCAGCAGTTGGACGGGATCCTATGGCTACACCTTC. Its translation: CASSWTGSYGYTF.